This T cell receptor (beta chain) was documented in a study of T cell responses to AZD1222 COVID-19 vaccine. CDR1 MDHEN and CDR2 SYDVKM come from the germline V gene. V dropped 5 bases and J dropped 4; count of bases not matched to a gene: 6. This CDR3 comprises 14 residues. Method: immunoSEQ multiplex PCR; TCRdb's copy keeps in-frame clones and lacks some. Of fewer than 200,000 clones detected, about nine tenths appear once; the ten largest clones hold under 2.5%. The sample here was peripheral blood, taken on day 0 of AZD1222 vaccination. The clonotype originates from an adult in good health. The chain employs TRBV28 and TRBJ2-3; TRBD1 matches at 7 bases. CDR3 bases: TGTGCCAGCAGTCATGGGACAGATCCAGATACGCAGTATTTT. Translated, it gives CASSHGTDPDTQYF. Full variable domain (rest looked up from reference TRBV28 and TRBJ2-3): DVKVTQSSRYLVKRTGEKVFLECVQDMDHENMFWYRQDPGLGLRLIYFSYDVKMKEKGDIPEGYSVSREKKERFSLILESASTNQTSMYLCASSHGTDPDTQYFGPGTRLTVL.